The source of this T cell receptor beta chain is a study of cytomegalovirus exposure and HLA in healthy donors. The study ran its PCR with 60 Vbeta and 13 Jbeta primers. Sequenced by immunoSEQ multiplex PCR; TCRdb stores in-frame clones only, minus some. The sample carries 90,000 to 110,000 clones, 75% to 90% recorded once. The sequenced material came from PBMCs. This clonotype was obtained from a man younger than 45 in good health and CMV-seropositive.

The DNA of the CDR3 is TGCAGCGTTGAAAGATCACTCGCAGGGTTTGACTATGGCTACACCTTC. This encodes CSVERSLAGFDYGYTF. The chain has TRBV29-1 and TRBJ1-2; D perhaps matches TRBD1 (5 bases). Germline V gene data show CDR1 as SQVTM and CDR2 as ANQGSEA. The germline V and J ends were trimmed by 2 bases and 3 bases, with 19 bases remaining between them. The CDR3 runs to 16 residues.